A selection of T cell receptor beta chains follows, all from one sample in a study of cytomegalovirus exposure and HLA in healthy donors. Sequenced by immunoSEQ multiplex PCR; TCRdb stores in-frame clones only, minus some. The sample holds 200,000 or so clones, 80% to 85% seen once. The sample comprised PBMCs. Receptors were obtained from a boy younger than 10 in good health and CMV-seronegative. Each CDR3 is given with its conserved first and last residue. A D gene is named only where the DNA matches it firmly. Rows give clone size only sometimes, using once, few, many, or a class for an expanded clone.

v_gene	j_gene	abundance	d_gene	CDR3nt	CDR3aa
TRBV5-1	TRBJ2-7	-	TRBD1	TGCGCCAGCAGTTCGCCAGAGGGGGCCTCCTACGAGCAGTACTTC	CASSSPEGASYEQYF
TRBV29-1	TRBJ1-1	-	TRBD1	TGCAGCGTTGACGGCACAGGGGGCTTGGCTGAAGCTTTCTTT	CSVDGTGGLAEAFF
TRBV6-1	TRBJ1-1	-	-	TGTGCCAGCAGCTACAGTGAAGCTTTCTTT	CASSYSEAFF
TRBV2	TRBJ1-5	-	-	TGTGCCAGCAGTTCGGGACTCAATCAGCCCCAGCATTTT	CASSSGLNQPQHF
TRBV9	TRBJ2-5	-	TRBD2	TGTGCCAGCAGCGTAGAGGCCGGGCGGGGGGGCCGCGAGACCCAGTACTTC	CASSVEAGRGGRETQYF
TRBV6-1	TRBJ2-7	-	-	TGTGCCAGCAAGACAGCTGTCCACTACGAGCAGTACTTC	CASKTAVHYEQYF
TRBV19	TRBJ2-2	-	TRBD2	TGTGCCACCATTAAGGCGGGGGGGAACACCGGGGAGCTGTTTTTT	CATIKAGGNTGELFF
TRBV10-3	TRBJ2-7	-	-	TGTGCCACTTCAAACAGGGCCTACGAGCAGTACTTC	CATSNRAYEQYF
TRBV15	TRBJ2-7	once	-	TGTGCCACCAGCAGAGATTCGCCTCTAGCGCAAGGCTACGAGCAGTACTTC	CATSRDSPLAQGYEQYF
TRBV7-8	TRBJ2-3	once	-	TGTGCCAGCAGCTGGGGAGCAGATACGCAGTATTTT	CASSWGADTQYF
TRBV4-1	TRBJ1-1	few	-	TGCGCCAGCAGCCAATTGCCAGGGAGGGACACTGAAGCTTTCTTT	CASSQLPGRDTEAFF
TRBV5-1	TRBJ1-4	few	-	TGCGCCAGCAGCGCCGGACAGTGGAATGAAAAACTGTTTTTT	CASSAGQWNEKLFF
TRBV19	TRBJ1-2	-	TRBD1	TGTGCCAGTAGTACCCCCGAAGGGACAGGGACGTTGGACTATGGCTACACCTTC	CASSTPEGTGTLDYGYTF
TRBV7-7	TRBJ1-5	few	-	TGTGCTAGCAGCTTAGCGTACGGTCAGCCCCAGCATTTT	CASSLAYGQPQHF
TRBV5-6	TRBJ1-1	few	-	TGTGCCAGCAGCTTAGGGAGAGCTGAAGCTTTCTTT	CASSLGRAEAFF
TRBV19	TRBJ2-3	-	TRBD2	TGTGCCAGTAGTATGGGGCGGGGGACCACAGATACGCAGTATTTT	CASSMGRGTTDTQYF
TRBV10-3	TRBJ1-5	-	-	TGTGCCATCAGTGAGTCGGCAGGGCAAGGCAATCAGCCCCAGCATTTT	CAISESAGQGNQPQHF
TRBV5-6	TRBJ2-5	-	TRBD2	TGTGCCAGCAGCTTGGCCCTAGCGGGGGGGCAAGAGACCCAGTACTTC	CASSLALAGGQETQYF
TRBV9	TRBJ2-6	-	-	TGTGCCAGCAGTTGGGGAACAGGGCAGCCTGGGGCCAACGTCCTGACTTTC	CASSWGTGQPGANVLTF
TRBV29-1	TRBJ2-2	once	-	TGCAGCGTTGCCGCGGGACAGACCAACACCGGGGAGCTGTTTTTT	CSVAAGQTNTGELFF
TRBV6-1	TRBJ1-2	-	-	TGTGCCAGCAGTGAGGAGTTAGGCCTCCGCTATGGCTACACCTTC	CASSEELGLRYGYTF
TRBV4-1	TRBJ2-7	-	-	TGCGCCAGCAGCCAAGTGGGGCAGGGCGTGGACGAGCAGTACTTC	CASSQVGQGVDEQYF
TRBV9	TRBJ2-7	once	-	TGTGCCAGCAGCGTAAATACGGGTAGCTCCTACGAGCAGTACTTC	CASSVNTGSSYEQYF
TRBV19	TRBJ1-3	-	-	TGTGCCAGTAGTCCCCAAGCAATAGGAGGCAACACCATATATTTT	CASSPQAIGGNTIYF
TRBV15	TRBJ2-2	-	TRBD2	TGTGCCACCAGCAGGGATAGCGGGTTTAACACCGGGGAGCTGTTTTTT	CATSRDSGFNTGELFF
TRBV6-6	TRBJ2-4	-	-	TGTGCCAGCAGTTACTATCCGGCAGGGGCCAAAAACATTCAGTACTTC	CASSYYPAGAKNIQYF
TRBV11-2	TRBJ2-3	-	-	TGTGCCAGCAGCTTAGTACCATTGGAGATCACAGATACGCAGTATTTT	CASSLVPLEITDTQYF
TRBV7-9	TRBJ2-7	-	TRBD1	TGTGCCAGCGATCCGGGACAGAGCCACTACGAGCAGTACTTC	CASDPGQSHYEQYF
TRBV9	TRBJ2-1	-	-	TGTGCCAGCAGCGCCCCTTCAGGGGATGAGCAGTTCTTC	CASSAPSGDEQFF
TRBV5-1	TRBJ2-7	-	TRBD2	TGCGCCAGCAGCTTTGGACTAGCGGGAGTGGGGTACGAGCAGTACTTC	CASSFGLAGVGYEQYF
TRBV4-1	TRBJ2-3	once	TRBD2	TGCGCCAGCAGCGGGGGAGGACTAGCGGGGCCCACAGATACGCAGTATTTT	CASSGGGLAGPTDTQYF